The rows below give T cell receptor beta chains drawn from one sample of a study of blood T cell repertoires in COVID-19. TCRdb's copy holds only in-frame clones and misses some; the assay was immunoSEQ multiplex PCR. The table records around 300,000 clones, around 85% of them present only once. The sequenced material came from peripheral blood. The receptors originated from a human donor in a cohort sampled during active COVID-19. Both conserved end residues are part of each CDR3. D genes are given only for firm matches. Size values are once, few and many counts, or a class for expanded clones, and some rows have none.

V gene: TRBV7-2; J gene: TRBJ2-2; clone size: -; D gene: TRBD1; CDR3 protein: CARDRFTGELFF; CDR3 DNA: TGTGCCAGGGACAGGTTCACCGGGGAGCTGTTTTTT
V gene: TRBV14; J gene: TRBJ2-3; clone size: -; D gene: TRBD2; CDR3 protein: CASSQDLGLAGGYQYF; CDR3 DNA: TGTGCCAGCAGCCAAGATCTGGGACTAGCGGGGGGCTATCAATATTTT
V gene: TRBV5-1; J gene: TRBJ1-2; clone size: -; D gene: -; CDR3 protein: CASSLVASTFRDGYTF; CDR3 DNA: TGCGCCAGCAGCTTGGTAGCCAGCACCTTTCGGGATGGCTACACCTTC
V gene: TRBV19; J gene: TRBJ2-2; clone size: -; D gene: -; CDR3 protein: CASSILWTALNTGELFF; CDR3 DNA: TGTGCCAGTAGTATCTTGTGGACAGCCCTGAACACCGGGGAGCTGTTTTTT
V gene: TRBV27; J gene: TRBJ1-2; clone size: -; D gene: TRBD1; CDR3 protein: CASGPGQGGYGYTF; CDR3 DNA: TGTGCCAGCGGCCCGGGACAGGGGGGCTATGGCTACACCTTC
V gene: TRBV3-1/TRBV3-2; J gene: TRBJ2-3; clone size: -; D gene: TRBD2; CDR3 protein: CASSQDRASGGATVYHTQYF; CDR3 DNA: TGTGCCAGCAGCCAAGATAGGGCTAGCGGGGGGGCCACGGTATATCATACGCAGTATTTT
V gene: TRBV30; J gene: TRBJ1-6; clone size: -; D gene: -; CDR3 protein: CAWSGRGALHF; CDR3 DNA: TGTGCCTGGAGTGGGCGAGGAGCCCTCCACTTT
V gene: TRBV3-1/TRBV3-2; J gene: TRBJ2-5; clone size: once; D gene: TRBD2; CDR3 protein: CASSQMTSGGERGETQYF; CDR3 DNA: TGTGCCAGCAGCCAGATGACTAGCGGGGGGGAGCGGGGAGAGACCCAGTACTTC
V gene: TRBV19; J gene: TRBJ2-1; clone size: -; D gene: TRBD1; CDR3 protein: CASSLGTGGSWDNEQFF; CDR3 DNA: TGTGCCAGTAGTCTCGGGACAGGGGGCAGTTGGGACAATGAGCAGTTCTTC
V gene: TRBV7-3; J gene: TRBJ2-3; clone size: -; D gene: TRBD2; CDR3 protein: CASGRGDLGTDTQYF; CDR3 DNA: TGTGCCAGCGGCCGGGGGGATCTAGGCACAGATACGCAGTATTTT
V gene: TRBV4-1; J gene: TRBJ2-2; clone size: -; D gene: TRBD1; CDR3 protein: CAIKPRDRGTGELFF; CDR3 DNA: TGCGCCATCAAACCCCGGGACAGGGGCACCGGGGAGCTGTTTTTT
V gene: TRBV11-3; J gene: TRBJ2-3; clone size: -; D gene: TRBD2; CDR3 protein: CASSSPSGGHGDTQYF; CDR3 DNA: TGTGCCAGCAGCTCACCTAGCGGGGGGCATGGAGATACGCAGTATTTT
V gene: TRBV13; J gene: TRBJ2-7; clone size: -; D gene: TRBD1; CDR3 protein: CASSVGTGVRSEQYF; CDR3 DNA: TGTGCCAGCAGCGTGGGGACAGGGGTACGGTCCGAGCAGTACTTC
V gene: TRBV6-6; J gene: TRBJ1-1; clone size: -; D gene: -; CDR3 protein: CASSPLGGKAFF; CDR3 DNA: TGTGCCAGCAGCCCATTGGGGGGAAAAGCTTTCTTT
V gene: TRBV5-4; J gene: TRBJ1-5; clone size: -; D gene: -; CDR3 protein: CASSLNPQGNQPQHF; CDR3 DNA: TGTGCCAGCAGCTTGAATCCCCAGGGAAATCAGCCCCAGCATTTT
V gene: TRBV4-1; J gene: TRBJ2-7; clone size: -; D gene: -; CDR3 protein: CASSQSSVYEQYF; CDR3 DNA: TGCGCCAGCAGCCAGTCTTCGGTTTACGAGCAGTACTTC
V gene: TRBV6-5; J gene: TRBJ1-1; clone size: once; D gene: -; CDR3 protein: CASSPLLNTEAFF; CDR3 DNA: TGTGCCAGCAGCCCCCTGTTAAACACTGAAGCTTTCTTT
V gene: TRBV28; J gene: TRBJ2-1; clone size: -; D gene: -; CDR3 protein: CASSFRSFLQFF; CDR3 DNA: TGTGCCAGCAGTTTTCGGTCGTTCCTTCAGTTCTTC
V gene: TRBV29-1; J gene: TRBJ2-2; clone size: -; D gene: -; CDR3 protein: CSVRRVGTGELFF; CDR3 DNA: TGCAGCGTCAGGCGGGTCGGGACCGGGGAGCTGTTTTTT
V gene: TRBV6-4; J gene: TRBJ2-1; clone size: -; D gene: -; CDR3 protein: CASSDEVGGEQFF; CDR3 DNA: TGTGCCAGCAGTGACGAGGTCGGAGGTGAGCAGTTCTTC
V gene: TRBV11-2; J gene: TRBJ2-7; clone size: -; D gene: -; CDR3 protein: CASSKAGEQYF; CDR3 DNA: TGTGCCAGCAGCAAGGCAGGGGAGCAGTACTTC
V gene: TRBV19; J gene: TRBJ2-7; clone size: few; D gene: TRBD1; CDR3 protein: CASSLTGGLSYEQYF; CDR3 DNA: TGTGCCAGTAGTCTGACAGGGGGACTTTCCTACGAGCAGTACTTC
V gene: TRBV14; J gene: TRBJ2-3; clone size: -; D gene: -; CDR3 protein: CASSPKRVLDTQYF; CDR3 DNA: TGTGCCAGCAGCCCGAAGCGGGTCCTGGATACGCAGTATTTT
V gene: TRBV7-9; J gene: TRBJ1-2; clone size: once; D gene: -; CDR3 protein: CASSLVEDTFYGYTF; CDR3 DNA: TGTGCCAGCAGCTTAGTAGAGGATACTTTCTATGGCTACACCTTC
V gene: TRBV5-1; J gene: TRBJ1-1; clone size: once; D gene: TRBD1; CDR3 protein: CASSQYRGGNTEAFF; CDR3 DNA: TGCGCCAGCAGTCAATACAGGGGAGGGAACACTGAAGCTTTCTTT
V gene: TRBV2; J gene: TRBJ2-7; clone size: -; D gene: -; CDR3 protein: CASSDEQYF; CDR3 DNA: TGTGCCAGCAGCGACGAGCAGTACTTC
V gene: TRBV15; J gene: TRBJ2-1; clone size: -; D gene: TRBD2; CDR3 protein: CATSTATSGLANEQFF; CDR3 DNA: TGTGCCACCAGCACCGCCACTAGCGGGTTGGCCAATGAGCAGTTCTTC
V gene: TRBV3-1/TRBV3-2; J gene: TRBJ2-2; clone size: -; D gene: -; CDR3 protein: CASARRSDILAGELFF; CDR3 DNA: TGTGCCAGCGCCCGCCGCTCGGACATTCTGGCCGGGGAGCTGTTTTTT
V gene: TRBV4-1; J gene: TRBJ1-5; clone size: -; D gene: -; CDR3 protein: CASSQVAGNQPQHF; CDR3 DNA: TGCGCCAGCAGCCAAGTAGCGGGAAATCAGCCCCAGCATTTT
V gene: TRBV5-5; J gene: TRBJ2-3; clone size: -; D gene: TRBD1; CDR3 protein: CASSTRDRGTDTQYF; CDR3 DNA: TGTGCCAGCAGCACTCGGGACAGGGGTACAGATACGCAGTATTTT
V gene: TRBV3-1/TRBV3-2; J gene: TRBJ1-6; clone size: once; D gene: -; CDR3 protein: CASSLQSRDSPLHF; CDR3 DNA: TGTGCCAGCAGCCTCCAGAGCCGGGATTCACCCCTCCACTTT
V gene: TRBV6-5; J gene: TRBJ1-6; clone size: -; D gene: -; CDR3 protein: CASSYSSPRPLHF; CDR3 DNA: TGTGCCAGCAGTTACAGTAGCCCAAGGCCCCTCCACTTT
V gene: TRBV5-4; J gene: TRBJ2-7; clone size: -; D gene: TRBD1; CDR3 protein: CASSPDRGQAEFYEQYF; CDR3 DNA: TGTGCCAGCAGCCCGGACAGGGGGCAGGCCGAATTTTACGAGCAGTACTTC
V gene: TRBV6-5; J gene: TRBJ1-2; clone size: -; D gene: -; CDR3 protein: CASSYAGGSYGYTF; CDR3 DNA: TGTGCCAGCAGTTACGCGGGCGGATCCTATGGCTACACCTTC